Each of the 10 T cell receptor beta chains below was sequenced from the same sample in a study of shared clonotypes between healthy human individuals. Only in-frame clones appear in the TCRdb table, and some are missing; sequencing was by immunoSEQ multiplex PCR. The repertoire has approximately 1,500,000 clones, roughly 95% of them found once; the top ten carry roughly 1.2%. Sample: naive CD4+ T cells sorted from blood. Sample subset: CD45RA+ positively selected. These receptors originate from a man between 25 and 39 years old in good health.

The CDR3 sequence: CASSDSGRAVGEQFF. The CDR3 DNA follows: TGTGCCAGCAGCGATAGCGGAAGGGCGGTCGGTGAGCAGTTCTTC. This chain connects TRBV5-4 to TRBJ2-1; maybe TRBD2 (6 bases). Germline V CDR1 and CDR2: SGHNT, YYREEE (reference sequence). This CDR3 comprises 15 residues. The V gene lost 4 bases and the J gene lost 9 bases, with 20 bases spanning the gap.

The chain has TRBV27 and TRBJ1-1, with D possibly being TRBD1 (6 bases). V lost 3 bases and J 4 bases, leaving 12 bases between the germline ends. Looked up from germline, CDR1 is MNHEY and CDR2 is SMNVEV (reference sequence). The CDR3 totals 14 residues. The CDR3 DNA is TGTGCCAGCAGTTTGACAGGCTCTACCACTGAAGCTTTCTTT. Translation: CASSLTGSTTEAFF.

V and J are TRBV5-4 and TRBJ2-5; D is undetermined. The CDR3 has 13 amino acids. Germline V gives CDR1 SGHNT, CDR2 YYREEE (reference sequence). Trimming removed 0 bases from V and 5 bases from J, with 8 bases in between. Written as DNA, the CDR3 is TGTGCCAGCAGCTTGGTGTCCGGGGAGACCCAGTACTTC. The encoded protein is CASSLVSGETQYF.

This rearrangement joins TRBV29-1 to TRBJ2-1, with 9 bases aligning to TRBD2. The germline V gene encodes CDR1 SQVTM and CDR2 ANQGSEA. Germline trimming cut 4 bases from V and 3 bases from J; bases unmatched to any gene: 7. This CDR3 spans 15 amino acids. The CDR3: CSVATRLADYNEQFF. Here the CDR3 DNA reads TGCAGCGTTGCTACGAGACTAGCGGACTACAATGAGCAGTTCTTC.

The chain uses TRBV2 and TRBJ2-6; D remains unclear. V lost 6 bases, J lost 4 bases, and 10 bases lay in between. Germline V lookup: CDR1 SNHLY, CDR2 FYNNEI. This CDR3 has 14 amino acids. Written as DNA, the CDR3 is TGTGCCAGCAGCCTCGACTCAGGGGCCAACGTCCTGACTTTC. Its protein is CASSLDSGANVLTF.

The chain couples TRBV21-1 to TRBJ2-7; the D segment call TRBD1 is taken from the table without a DNA check. TRBV21-1 is given as a pseudogene. This CDR3 has 14 residues. The CDR3 nucleotides are TGTGCCAGCAGCAAGTCAGGGGGTCAATACGAGCAGTACTTC. This encodes CASSKSGGQYEQYF.

This chain connects TRBV7-6 to TRBJ2-1; 11 bases align to TRBD1. The V gene end was trimmed by 2 bases and the J gene end by 8 bases; junction bases not matched to a gene: 2. The CDR3 sequence is 14 residues long. Germline V CDR1 and CDR2: SGHVS, FNYEAQ. The CDR3 is CASSLRTGGDEQFF. CDR3 coding DNA: TGTGCCAGCAGCTTACGGACAGGGGGCGATGAGCAGTTCTTC. The entire variable domain, with the rest obtained from reference TRBV7-6 and TRBJ2-1, is as follows: GAGVSQSPRYKVTKRGQDVALRCDPISGHVSLYWYRQALGQGPEFLTYFNYEAQQDKSGLPNDRFSAERPEGSISTLTIQRTEQRDSAMYRCASSLRTGGDEQFFGPGTRLTVL.

The chain links TRBV14 to TRBJ2-3, with TRBD2 matching 9 bases. V trimming: 2 bases; J trimming: 3 bases; junction bases outside the gene matches: 6. Germline CDR1 and CDR2: SGHDN and FVKESK. The CDR3 spans 16 residues. CDR3 sequence (DNA): TGTGCCAGCAGCCAAAGGGTAGCGGGAGTTACAGATACGCAGTATTTT. It codes for CASSQRVAGVTDTQYF.

This clone was seen just once. Other DNA variants within this sample encode the same CDR3. V is TRBV5-6 and J is TRBJ2-7; D is possibly TRBD1 or TRBD2 (5 bases each). Trimming removed 2 bases at V and 2 bases at J, with 8 bases between. Germline V gene lookup returns CDR1 SGHDT and CDR2 YYEEEE. The CDR3 is 13 residues long. CDR3 coding DNA: TGTGCCAGCAGCTTCGGGGACCCCTACGAGCAGTACTTC. Translated, it gives CASSFGDPYEQYF.

This clone appeared a few times. This rearrangement joins TRBV7-2 to TRBJ2-4; perhaps TRBD1 as D (7 bases). Germline V gene data show CDR1 as SGHTA and CDR2 as FQGNSA. The length of the CDR3 is 14 residues. V shed 4 bases and J shed 7 bases, with 14 bases lying between them. The CDR3 spells CASSSTPGGNIQYF. The CDR3 DNA reads TGTGCCAGCAGCTCGACTCCAGGGGGGAACATTCAGTACTTC.